This T cell receptor beta chain was retrieved from a study of cytomegalovirus exposure and HLA in healthy donors. PCR used 60 Vbeta primers and 13 Jbeta primers. Produced via immunoSEQ multiplex PCR; TCRdb's table is partial and in-frame only. Among 110,000 to 150,000 clones listed, nearly 80% were seen once. Only one count was recorded for this clone. The germline CDR1 and CDR2 sequences are MNHEY and SMNVEV (reference sequence). This CDR3 region has 15 residues. V gave up 5 bases and J gave up 6 bases, with 19 bases separating them. The sample consisted of PBMCs. The sequence came from a male donor in good health and CMV-seronegative. V gene TRBV27 combines with J gene TRBJ1-2; D unclear. Written as DNA, the CDR3 is TGTGCCAGCAGTCCGCTTAACCGGGGAAGAGATGGCTACACCTTC. Its protein is CASSPLNRGRDGYTF.